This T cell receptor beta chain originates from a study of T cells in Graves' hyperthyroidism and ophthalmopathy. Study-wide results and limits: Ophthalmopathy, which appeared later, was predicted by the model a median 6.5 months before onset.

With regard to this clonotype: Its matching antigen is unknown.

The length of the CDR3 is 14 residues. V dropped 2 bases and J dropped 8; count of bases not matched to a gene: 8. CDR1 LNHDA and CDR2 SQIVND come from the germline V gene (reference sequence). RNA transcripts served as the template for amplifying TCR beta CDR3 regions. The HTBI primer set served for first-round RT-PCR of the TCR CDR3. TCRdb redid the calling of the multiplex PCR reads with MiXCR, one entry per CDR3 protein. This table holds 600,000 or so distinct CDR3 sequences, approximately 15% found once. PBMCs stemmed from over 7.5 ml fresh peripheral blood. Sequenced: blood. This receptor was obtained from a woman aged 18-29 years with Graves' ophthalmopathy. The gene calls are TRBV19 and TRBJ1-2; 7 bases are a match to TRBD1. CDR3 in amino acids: CASSIYTGAQGYTF. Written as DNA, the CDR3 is TGTGCCAGTAGTATATACACAGGGGCGCAAGGCTACACCTTC.